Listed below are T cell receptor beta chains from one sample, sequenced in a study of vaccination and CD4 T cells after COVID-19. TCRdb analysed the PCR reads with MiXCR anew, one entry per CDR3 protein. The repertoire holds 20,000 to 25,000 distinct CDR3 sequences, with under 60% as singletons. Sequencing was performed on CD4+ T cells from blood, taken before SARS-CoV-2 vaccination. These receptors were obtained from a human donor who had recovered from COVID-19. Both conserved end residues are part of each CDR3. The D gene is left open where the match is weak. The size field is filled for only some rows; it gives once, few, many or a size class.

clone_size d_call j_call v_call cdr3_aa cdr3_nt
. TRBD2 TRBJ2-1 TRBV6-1 CASSLLAGTYNEQFF TGTGCCAGCAGTCTCCTAGCGGGAACCTACAATGAGCAGTTCTTC
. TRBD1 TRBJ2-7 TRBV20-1 CSGRGQGQARSYEQYF TGCAGTGGCAGAGGCCAGGGACAGGCTCGATCCTACGAGCAGTACTTC
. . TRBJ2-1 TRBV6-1 CASSRMGAVSYNEQFF TGTGCCAGCAGTCGGATGGGGGCTGTCTCCTACAATGAGCAGTTCTTC
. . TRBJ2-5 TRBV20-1 CSAQSRQETQYF TGCAGTGCTCAGAGCAGGCAAGAGACCCAGTACTTC
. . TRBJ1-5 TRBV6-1 CASSLRDKNQPQHF TGTGCCAGCAGTCTCCGGGACAAGAATCAGCCCCAGCATTTT
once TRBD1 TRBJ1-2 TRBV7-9 CASSNRGPYGYTF TGTGCCAGCAGCAATAGGGGGCCCTATGGCTACACCTTC
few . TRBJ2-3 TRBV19 CASSSRRSDTQYF TGTGCCAGTAGTTCGCGGAGGTCAGATACGCAGTATTTT
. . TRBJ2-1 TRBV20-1 CSALEGERVSYNEQFF TGCAGTGCTTTAGAAGGAGAGCGGGTGTCCTACAATGAGCAGTTCTTC
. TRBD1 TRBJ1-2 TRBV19 CASSSQGADGYTF TGTGCCAGTAGTAGTCAGGGGGCGGATGGCTACACCTTC
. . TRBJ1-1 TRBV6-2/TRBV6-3 CASSSSAVRDTEAFF TGTGCCAGCAGCTCAAGTGCCGTCAGGGACACTGAAGCTTTCTTT
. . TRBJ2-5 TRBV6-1 CASSESETQYF TGTGCCAGCAGTGAATCGGAGACCCAGTACTTC
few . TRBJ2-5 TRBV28 CASSFPPHRGRRAGLRETQYF TGTGCCAGCAGTTTTCCGCCCCACAGGGGACGCCGAGCGGGATTACGGGAGACCCAGTACTTC
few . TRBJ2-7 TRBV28 CASKRDLPYEQYF TGTGCCAGCAAAAGGGACTTGCCCTACGAGCAGTACTTC
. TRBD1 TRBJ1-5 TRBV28 CASSPSPGQGYQPQHF TGTGCCAGCAGTCCTAGCCCGGGACAGGGGTATCAGCCCCAGCATTTT
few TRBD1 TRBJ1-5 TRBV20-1 CSAGGQGAGGNQPQHF TGCAGTGCTGGGGGACAGGGGGCCGGGGGTAATCAGCCCCAGCATTTT
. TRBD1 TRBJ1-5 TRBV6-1 CASSAQGAQPQHF TGTGCCAGCAGCGCTCAGGGGGCGCAGCCCCAGCATTTT
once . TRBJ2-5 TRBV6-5 CASSYSHLQETQYF TGTGCCAGCAGTTACTCACACCTCCAAGAGACCCAGTACTTC
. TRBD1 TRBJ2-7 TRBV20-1 CSASKGAGSPYEQYF TGCAGTGCGTCCAAGGGGGCTGGCAGCCCCTACGAGCAGTACTTC
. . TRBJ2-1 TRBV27 CASSDISGPCNEQFF TGTGCCAGCAGCGATATCAGCGGCCCTTGCAATGAGCAGTTCTTC
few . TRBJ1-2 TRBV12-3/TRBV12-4 CASSRRQALGYTF TGTGCCAGCAGCCGTAGACAGGCCTTGGGCTACACCTTC
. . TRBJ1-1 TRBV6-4 CASSDSGRWNTEAFF TGTGCCAGCAGTGACTCGGGACGGTGGAACACTGAAGCTTTCTTT
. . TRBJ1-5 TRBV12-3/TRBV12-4 CASSRSGFGQPQHF TGTGCCAGCAGTCGGTCCGGATTTGGGCAGCCCCAGCATTTT
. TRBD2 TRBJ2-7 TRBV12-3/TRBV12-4 CASSRLAVPYEQYF TGTGCCAGCAGCCGACTAGCGGTTCCCTACGAGCAGTACTTC
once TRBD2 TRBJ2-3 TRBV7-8 CSSSGSGRTDTQYF TGTTCCAGTAGCGGGAGCGGGCGGACAGATACGCAGTATTTT
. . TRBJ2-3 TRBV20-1 CSASVGTTDTQYF TGCAGTGCTAGCGTGGGAACCACAGATACGCAGTATTTT
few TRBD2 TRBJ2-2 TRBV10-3 CAIASHSGRAGELFF TGTGCCATCGCCTCTCACAGCGGGAGGGCCGGGGAGCTGTTTTTT
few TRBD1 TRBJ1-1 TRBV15 CATSRPHRGAAFF TGTGCCACCAGCAGACCGCACAGGGGGGCAGCTTTCTTT
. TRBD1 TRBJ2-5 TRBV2 CASSRQGQETQYF TGTGCCAGCAGCCGACAGGGGCAAGAGACCCAGTACTTC
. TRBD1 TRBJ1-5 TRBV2 CASSGTGGYQPQHF TGTGCCAGCAGTGGGACAGGGGGCTATCAGCCCCAGCATTTT
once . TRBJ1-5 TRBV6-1 CASSESRINQPQHF TGTGCCAGCAGTGAATCAAGGATAAATCAGCCCCAGCATTTT
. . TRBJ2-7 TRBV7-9 CASSPREYEQYF TGTGCCAGCAGCCCGCGGGAATACGAGCAGTACTTC
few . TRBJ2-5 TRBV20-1 CSAWRAGETQYF TGCAGTGCTTGGAGGGCTGGGGAGACCCAGTACTTC
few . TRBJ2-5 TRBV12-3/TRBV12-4 CASSFGGETQYF TGTGCCAGCAGTTTTGGAGGAGAGACCCAGTACTTC
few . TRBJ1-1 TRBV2 CASTDSPIEAFF TGTGCCAGCACCGACAGTCCCATTGAAGCTTTCTTT
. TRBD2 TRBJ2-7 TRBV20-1 CSASLAGVGRVEQYF TGCAGTGCTAGTTTGGCGGGAGTAGGAAGGGTCGAGCAGTACTTC
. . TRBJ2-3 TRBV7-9 CASSFNTDTQYF TGTGCCAGCAGCTTCAACACAGATACGCAGTATTTT
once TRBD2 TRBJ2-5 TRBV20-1 CSGKGGGSGETQYF TGCAGTGGGAAAGGTGGCGGGAGCGGAGAGACCCAGTACTTC
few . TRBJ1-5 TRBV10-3 CAISERQQDQPQHF TGTGCCATCAGTGAGAGGCAGCAAGATCAGCCCCAGCATTTT
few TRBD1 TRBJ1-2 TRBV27 CASSYRARTGEGYTF TGTGCCAGCAGTTACAGGGCTCGGACAGGGGAGGGCTACACCTTC
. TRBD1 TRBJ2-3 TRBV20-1 CSARGQASYTDTQYF TGCAGTGCTAGGGGACAGGCTAGTTACACAGATACGCAGTATTTT
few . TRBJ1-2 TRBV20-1 CSRPGGVLHGYTF TGCAGTAGGCCGGGGGGCGTCCTCCATGGCTACACCTTC
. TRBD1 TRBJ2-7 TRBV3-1 CASSQGTQGAGGEQYF TGTGCCAGCAGCCAAGGTACACAGGGGGCAGGGGGAGAGCAGTACTTC